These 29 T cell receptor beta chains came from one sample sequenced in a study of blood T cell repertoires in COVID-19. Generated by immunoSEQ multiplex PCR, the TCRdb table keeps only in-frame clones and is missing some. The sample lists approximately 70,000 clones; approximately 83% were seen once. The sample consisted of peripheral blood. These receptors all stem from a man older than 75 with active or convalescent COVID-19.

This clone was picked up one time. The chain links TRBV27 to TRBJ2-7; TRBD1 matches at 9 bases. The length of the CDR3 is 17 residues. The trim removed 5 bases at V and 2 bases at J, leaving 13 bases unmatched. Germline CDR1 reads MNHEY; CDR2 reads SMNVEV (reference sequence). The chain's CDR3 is CASSTRSPGQGPYEQYF. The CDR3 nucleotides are TGTGCCAGCAGTACTCGGTCACCGGGACAGGGTCCCTACGAGCAGTACTTC.

The CDR3 here is CASSPRTGGTSTDTQYF. DNA of the CDR3: TGTGCCAGCAGCCCTAGGACAGGAGGTACTAGCACAGATACGCAGTATTTT. V gene TRBV3-1 (or the pseudogene TRBV3-2) combines with J gene TRBJ2-3, with 7 bases that match TRBD1. The CDR3 contains 17 residues. The germline gives CDR1 LGHDT, CDR2 YNNKEL (reference sequence). V was clipped by 4 bases and J by 0 bases; unmatched bases: 10.

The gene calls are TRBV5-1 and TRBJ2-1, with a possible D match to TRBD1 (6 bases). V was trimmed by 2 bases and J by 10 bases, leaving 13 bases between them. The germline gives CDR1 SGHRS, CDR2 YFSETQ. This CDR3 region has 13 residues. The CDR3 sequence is CASSLQGSGEQFF. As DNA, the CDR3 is TGCGCCAGCAGCTTACAGGGATCTGGGGAGCAGTTCTTC.

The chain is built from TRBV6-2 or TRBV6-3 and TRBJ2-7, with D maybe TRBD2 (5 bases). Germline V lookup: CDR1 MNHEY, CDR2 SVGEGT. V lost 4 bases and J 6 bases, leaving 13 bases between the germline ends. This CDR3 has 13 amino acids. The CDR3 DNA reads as TGTGCCAGCAGTTCTGGCAGGACTCCCGAGCAGTACTTC. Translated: CASSSGRTPEQYF.

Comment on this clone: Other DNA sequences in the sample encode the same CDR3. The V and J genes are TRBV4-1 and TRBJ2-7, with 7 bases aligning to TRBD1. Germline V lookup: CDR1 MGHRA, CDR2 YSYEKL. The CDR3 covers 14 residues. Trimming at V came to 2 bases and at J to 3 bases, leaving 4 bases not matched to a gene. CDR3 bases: TGCGCCAGCAGCCAAAGGACAGGAGGCTACGAGCAGTACTTC. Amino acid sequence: CASSQRTGGYEQYF.

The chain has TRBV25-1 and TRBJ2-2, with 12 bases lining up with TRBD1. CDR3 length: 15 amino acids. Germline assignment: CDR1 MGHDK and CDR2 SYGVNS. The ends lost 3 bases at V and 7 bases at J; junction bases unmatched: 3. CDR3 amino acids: CASSEGQGAIGELFF. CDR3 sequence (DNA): TGTGCCAGCAGTGAGGGACAGGGGGCGATCGGGGAGCTGTTTTTT.

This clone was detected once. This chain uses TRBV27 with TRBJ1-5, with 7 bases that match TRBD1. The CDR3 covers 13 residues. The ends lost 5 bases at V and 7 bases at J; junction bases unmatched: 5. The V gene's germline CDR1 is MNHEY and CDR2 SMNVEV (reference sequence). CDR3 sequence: CASSRQGGQPQHF. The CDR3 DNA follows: TGTGCCAGCAGTCGACAGGGAGGCCAGCCCCAGCATTTT.

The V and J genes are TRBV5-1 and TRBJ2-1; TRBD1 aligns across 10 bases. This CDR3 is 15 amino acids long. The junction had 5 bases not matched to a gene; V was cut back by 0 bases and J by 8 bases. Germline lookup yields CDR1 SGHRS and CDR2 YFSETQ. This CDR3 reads CASSLAGQGFYEQFF. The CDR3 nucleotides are TGCGCCAGCAGCTTGGCGGGACAGGGGTTCTATGAGCAGTTCTTC.

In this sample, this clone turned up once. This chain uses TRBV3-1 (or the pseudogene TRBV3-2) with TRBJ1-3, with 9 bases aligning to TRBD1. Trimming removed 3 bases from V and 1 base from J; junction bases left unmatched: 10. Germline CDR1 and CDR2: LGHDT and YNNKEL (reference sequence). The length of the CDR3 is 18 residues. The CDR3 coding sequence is TGTGCCAGCAGCCAGGCCGGGACAGGGATATTTTCTGGAAACACCATATATTTT. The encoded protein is CASSQAGTGIFSGNTIYF.

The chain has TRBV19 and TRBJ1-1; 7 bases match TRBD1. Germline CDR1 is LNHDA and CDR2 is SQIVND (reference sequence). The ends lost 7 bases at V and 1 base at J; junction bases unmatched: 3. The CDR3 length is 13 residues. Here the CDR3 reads CASKGAGNTEAFF. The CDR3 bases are TGTGCCAGTAAGGGGGCCGGGAACACTGAAGCTTTCTTT.

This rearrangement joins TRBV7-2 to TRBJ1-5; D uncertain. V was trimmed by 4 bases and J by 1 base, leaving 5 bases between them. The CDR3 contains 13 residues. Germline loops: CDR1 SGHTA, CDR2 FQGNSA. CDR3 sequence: CASSSQSNQPQHF. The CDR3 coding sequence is TGTGCCAGCAGCTCGCAGAGCAATCAGCCCCAGCATTTT.

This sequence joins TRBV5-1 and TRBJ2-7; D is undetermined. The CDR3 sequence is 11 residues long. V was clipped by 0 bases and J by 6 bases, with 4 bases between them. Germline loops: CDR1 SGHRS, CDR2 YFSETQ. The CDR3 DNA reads TGCGCCAGCAGCTTGGCCTCCGAGCAGTACTTC. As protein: CASSLASEQYF.

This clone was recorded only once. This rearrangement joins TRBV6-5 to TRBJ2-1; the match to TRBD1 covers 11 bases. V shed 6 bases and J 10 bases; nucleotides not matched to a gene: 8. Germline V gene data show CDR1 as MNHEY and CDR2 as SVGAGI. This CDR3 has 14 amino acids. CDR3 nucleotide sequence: TGTGCCAGCAGAATCGGGACAGGGGGAGGAGAGCAGTTCTTC. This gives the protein CASRIGTGGGEQFF.

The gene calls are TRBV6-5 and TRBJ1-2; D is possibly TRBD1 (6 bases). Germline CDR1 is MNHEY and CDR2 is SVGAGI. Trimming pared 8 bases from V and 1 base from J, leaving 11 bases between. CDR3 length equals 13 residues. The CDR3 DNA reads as TGTGCCAGCTTTAGAGGGGGTAACTATGGCTACACCTTC. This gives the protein CASFRGGNYGYTF.

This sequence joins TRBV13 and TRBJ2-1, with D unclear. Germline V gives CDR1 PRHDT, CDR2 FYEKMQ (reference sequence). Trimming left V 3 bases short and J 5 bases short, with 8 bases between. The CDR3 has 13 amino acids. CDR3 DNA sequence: TGTGCCAGCAGCTTCTTTAGAGACAATGAGCAGTTCTTC. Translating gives CASSFFRDNEQFF.

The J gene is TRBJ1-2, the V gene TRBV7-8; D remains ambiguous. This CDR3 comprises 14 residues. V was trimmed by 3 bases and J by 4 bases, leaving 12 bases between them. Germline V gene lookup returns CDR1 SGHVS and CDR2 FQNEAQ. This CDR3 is CASSLRGSGYGYTF. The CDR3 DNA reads TGTGCCAGCAGCTTGCGGGGATCAGGCTATGGCTACACCTTC.

In nucleotides, the CDR3 is TGTGCCAGCAGCTTAGTGCCACCGACCGGGGGGCAAGGACAAGAGACCCAGTACTTC. Amino acid sequence: CASSLVPPTGGQGQETQYF. This chain links TRBV7-6 with TRBJ2-5, with a weak D call TRBD2 (7 bases). Germline CDR1 and CDR2: SGHVS and FNYEAQ. The CDR3 contains 19 residues. Trimming pared 1 base from V and 2 bases from J, leaving 23 bases between.

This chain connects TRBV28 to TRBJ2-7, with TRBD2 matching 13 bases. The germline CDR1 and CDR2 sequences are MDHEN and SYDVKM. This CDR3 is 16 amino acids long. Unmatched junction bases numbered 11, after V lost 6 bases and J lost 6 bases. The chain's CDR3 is CASRDGLAGVSGEQYF. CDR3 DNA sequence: TGTGCCAGCAGGGACGGACTAGCGGGAGTGTCGGGCGAGCAGTACTTC.

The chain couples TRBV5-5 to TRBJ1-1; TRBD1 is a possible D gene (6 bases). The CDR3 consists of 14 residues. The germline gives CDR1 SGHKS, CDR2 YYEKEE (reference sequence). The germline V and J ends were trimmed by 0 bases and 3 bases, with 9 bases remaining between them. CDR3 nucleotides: TGTGCCAGCAGCTTGGCATACAGGGACACTGAAGCTTTCTTT. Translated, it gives CASSLAYRDTEAFF.

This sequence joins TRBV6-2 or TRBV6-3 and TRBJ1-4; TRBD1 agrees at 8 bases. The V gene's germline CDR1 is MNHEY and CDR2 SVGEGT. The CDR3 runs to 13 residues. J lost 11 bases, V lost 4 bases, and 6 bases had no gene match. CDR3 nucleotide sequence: TGTGCCAGCAGTTCCGGGACAGGCGACAAACTGTTTTTT. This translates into CASSSGTGDKLFF.

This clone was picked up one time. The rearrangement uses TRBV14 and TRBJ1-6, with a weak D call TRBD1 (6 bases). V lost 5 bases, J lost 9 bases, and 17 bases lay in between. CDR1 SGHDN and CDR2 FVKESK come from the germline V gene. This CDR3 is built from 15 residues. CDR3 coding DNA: TGTGCCAGCAGCGTACAGGGAATCGGAGGTTCACCCCTCCACTTT. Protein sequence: CASSVQGIGGSPLHF.

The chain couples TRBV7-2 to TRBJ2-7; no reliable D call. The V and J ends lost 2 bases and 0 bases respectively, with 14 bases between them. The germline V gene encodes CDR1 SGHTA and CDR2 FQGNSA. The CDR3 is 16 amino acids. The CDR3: CASSLSNRRFSYEQYF. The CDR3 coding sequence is TGTGCCAGCAGCTTATCGAATCGCAGGTTCTCCTACGAGCAGTACTTC.

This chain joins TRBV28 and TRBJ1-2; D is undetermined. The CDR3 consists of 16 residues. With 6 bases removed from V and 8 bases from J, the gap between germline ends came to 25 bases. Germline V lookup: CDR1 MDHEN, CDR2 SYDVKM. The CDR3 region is CASRTTGRRKWTGYTF. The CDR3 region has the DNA TGTGCCAGCAGGACTACCGGGAGAAGAAAATGGACGGGCTACACCTTC.

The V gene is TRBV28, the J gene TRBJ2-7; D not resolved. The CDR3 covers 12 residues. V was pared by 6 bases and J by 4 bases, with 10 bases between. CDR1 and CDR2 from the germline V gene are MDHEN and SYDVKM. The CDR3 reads CASSTQSYEQYF. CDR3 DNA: TGTGCCAGCAGCACACAGAGTTACGAGCAGTACTTC. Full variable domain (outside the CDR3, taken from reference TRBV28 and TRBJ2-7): DVKVTQSSRYLVKRTGEKVFLECVQDMDHENMFWYRQDPGLGLRLIYFSYDVKMKEKGDIPEGYSVSREKKERFSLILESASTNQTSMYLCASSTQSYEQYFGPGTRLTVT.

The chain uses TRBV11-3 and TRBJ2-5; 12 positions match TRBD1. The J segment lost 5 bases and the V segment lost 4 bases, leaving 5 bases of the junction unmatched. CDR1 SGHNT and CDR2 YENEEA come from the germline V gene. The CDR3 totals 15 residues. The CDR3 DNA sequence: TGTGCCAGCAGCTCTGGGACAGGGGGCTGGGAGACCCAGTACTTC. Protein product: CASSSGTGGWETQYF.

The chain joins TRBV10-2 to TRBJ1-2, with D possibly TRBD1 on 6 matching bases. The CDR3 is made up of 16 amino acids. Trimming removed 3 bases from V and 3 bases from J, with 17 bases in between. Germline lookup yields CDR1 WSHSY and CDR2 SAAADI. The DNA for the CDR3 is TGCGCCAGCAGTGAACCCTTCGACAGGAAAGACTATGGCTACACCTTC. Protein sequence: CASSEPFDRKDYGYTF.

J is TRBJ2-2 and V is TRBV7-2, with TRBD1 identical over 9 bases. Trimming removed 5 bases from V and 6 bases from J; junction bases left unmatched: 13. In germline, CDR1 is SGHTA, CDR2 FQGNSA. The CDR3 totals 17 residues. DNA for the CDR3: TGTGCCAGCAGCCATCCCCAGACGAGGACAGGGGCCGGGGAGCTGTTTTTT. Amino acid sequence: CASSHPQTRTGAGELFF.

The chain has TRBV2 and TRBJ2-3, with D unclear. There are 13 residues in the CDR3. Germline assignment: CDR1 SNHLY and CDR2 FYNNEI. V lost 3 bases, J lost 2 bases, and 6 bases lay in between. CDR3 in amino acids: CASSDLNTDTQYF. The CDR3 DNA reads TGTGCCAGCAGTGATCTAAACACAGATACGCAGTATTTT.

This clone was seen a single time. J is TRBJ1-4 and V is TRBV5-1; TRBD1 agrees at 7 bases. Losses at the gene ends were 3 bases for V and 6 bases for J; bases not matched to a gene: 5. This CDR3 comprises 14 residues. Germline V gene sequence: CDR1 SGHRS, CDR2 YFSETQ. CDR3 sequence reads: CASSYTDRDEKLFF. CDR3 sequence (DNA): TGCGCCAGCAGCTACACCGACAGGGATGAAAAACTGTTTTTT.